This T cell receptor beta chain was sequenced in a study of shared clonotypes between healthy human individuals. This clone appeared many times. TCRdb's table, derived via immunoSEQ multiplex PCR, lists solely in-frame clones and lacks some. The sample lists about 1 million clones; around 76% were seen once. The V gene lost 5 bases and the J gene lost 0 bases, with 20 bases spanning the gap. The CDR3 consists of 18 residues. Germline values: CDR1 SGHAT, CDR2 FQNNGV. V and J are TRBV11-2 and TRBJ2-1; possibly TRBD1 for D (6 bases). Sequencing input: memory CD4+ T cells sorted from blood. As to subset: CD45RA-negative fraction. The receptor was derived from a man aged 18 to 29 in good health. This CDR3 is CASSPRPVTGDSYNEQFF. For the CDR3, the DNA is TGTGCCAGCAGCCCGCGCCCGGTGACAGGCGACTCCTACAATGAGCAGTTCTTC.